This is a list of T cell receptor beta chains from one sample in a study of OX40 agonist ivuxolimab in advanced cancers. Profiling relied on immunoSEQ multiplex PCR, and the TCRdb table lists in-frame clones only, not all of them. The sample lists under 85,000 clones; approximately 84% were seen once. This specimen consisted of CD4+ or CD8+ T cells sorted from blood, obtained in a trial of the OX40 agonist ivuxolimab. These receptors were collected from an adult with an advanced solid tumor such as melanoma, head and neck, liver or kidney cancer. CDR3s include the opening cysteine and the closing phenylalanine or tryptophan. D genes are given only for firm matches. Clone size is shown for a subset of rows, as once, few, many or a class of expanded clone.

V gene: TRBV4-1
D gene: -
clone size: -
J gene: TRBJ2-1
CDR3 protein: CASSLNALTGHNEQFF
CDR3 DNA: TGCGCCAGCAGCCTAAATGCCTTAACTGGTCACAATGAGCAGTTCTTC

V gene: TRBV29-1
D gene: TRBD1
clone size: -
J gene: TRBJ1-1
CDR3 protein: CSVDLGQGALNTEAFF
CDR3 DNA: TGCAGCGTTGACCTGGGACAGGGGGCGTTAAACACTGAAGCTTTCTTT

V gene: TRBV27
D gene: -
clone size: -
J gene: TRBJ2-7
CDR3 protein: CASRPPGAYDEQYF
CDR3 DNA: TGTGCCAGCAGGCCCCCAGGGGCCTATGACGAGCAGTACTTC

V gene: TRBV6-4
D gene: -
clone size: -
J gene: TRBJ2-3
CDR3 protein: CASSATHTDTQYF
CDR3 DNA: TGTGCCAGCAGCGCGACTCACACAGATACGCAGTATTTT

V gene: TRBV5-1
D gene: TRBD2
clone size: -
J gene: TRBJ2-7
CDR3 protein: CASSSLAGSHEQYF
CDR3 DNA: TGCGCCAGCAGCTCTTTAGCGGGATCCCACGAGCAGTACTTC

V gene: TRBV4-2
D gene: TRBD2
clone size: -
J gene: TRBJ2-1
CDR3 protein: CASSLGAGGPYNEQFF
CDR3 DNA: TGTGCCAGCAGCCTAGGGGCGGGAGGGCCCTACAATGAGCAGTTCTTC

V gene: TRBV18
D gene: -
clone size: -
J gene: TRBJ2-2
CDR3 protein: CASSKGTANTGELFF
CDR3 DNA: TGTGCCAGCTCGAAGGGAACGGCGAACACCGGGGAGCTGTTTTTT

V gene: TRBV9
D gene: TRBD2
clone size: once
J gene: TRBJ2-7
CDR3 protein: CASSVGPSGSYEQYF
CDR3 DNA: TGTGCCAGCAGCGTAGGACCTAGCGGATCCTACGAGCAGTACTTC

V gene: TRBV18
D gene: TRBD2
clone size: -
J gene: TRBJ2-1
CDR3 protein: CASSPRGLAGSIEQFF
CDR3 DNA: TGTGCCAGCTCACCACGAGGACTAGCGGGTTCTATTGAGCAGTTCTTC